This is a list of T cell receptor beta chains from one sample in a study of T-cell reconstitution after alpha-beta-depleted transplantation in children. MiXCR, run by TCRdb on the PCR reads, gives a single entry per CDR3 protein. Of roughly 170,000 distinct CDR3 sequences in the sample, about 6.4% were seen once. The sequencing here drew on PBMCs from the stem cell graft donor, taken from the stem cell graft. The receptors shown here come from a human donor who donated a stem cell graft to a child with Wiskott-Aldrich syndrome. Both conserved end residues are part of each CDR3. The order of the fields is J gene, V gene, CDR3 protein.

TRBJ2-2	TRBV14	CASSQVYGAGELFF
TRBJ2-3	TRBV27	CASSLNDRGRTDTQYF
TRBJ2-3	TRBV20-1	CSAPRVSTDTQYF
TRBJ2-3	TRBV5-5	CASILGWGQSSTDTQYF
TRBJ2-1	TRBV5-1	CASSRLSGRGEQFF
TRBJ2-7	TRBV4-3	CASSQRRTGPYEQYF
TRBJ1-5	TRBV12-3/TRBV12-4	CASRPSTGTYQPQHF
TRBJ2-7	TRBV12-3/TRBV12-4	CASRLGQVISYEQYF
TRBJ1-5	TRBV5-1	CASSLEPGDLPQHF
TRBJ2-5	TRBV7-9	CASSPLAGVETQYF
TRBJ2-5	TRBV19	CASSFGRAETQYF
TRBJ2-2	TRBV19	CASTGSFTGELFF
TRBJ1-2	TRBV6-5	CASNTGGPNYGYTF
TRBJ2-1	TRBV12-3/TRBV12-4	CASSFAGGGNEQFF
TRBJ2-5	TRBV12-3/TRBV12-4	CASSLVQGSARETQYF
TRBJ2-1	TRBV14	CASSPVGVYNEQFF
TRBJ2-1	TRBV29-1	CSADLSVNEQFF
TRBJ1-6	TRBV12-3/TRBV12-4	CASSFTGPPLHF
TRBJ1-1	TRBV12-3/TRBV12-4	CASSQGLVNTEAFF
TRBJ1-4	TRBV6-5	CASSRLSGRSPNEKLFF
TRBJ1-6	TRBV20-1	CSAGFSPLHF
TRBJ2-3	TRBV20-1	CSARGTSVGDTQYF
TRBJ1-1	TRBV6-2/TRBV6-3	CASTLSEAFF
TRBJ2-7	TRBV5-1	CASSLYGAAVGASYEQYF
TRBJ1-2	TRBV5-4	CASTPPDRDYGYTF
TRBJ2-7	TRBV12-3/TRBV12-4	CASSFSDSINEQYF
TRBJ2-2	TRBV5-6	CASSLLPVDRAGELFF
TRBJ2-7	TRBV19	CASSIGQGAYEQYF
TRBJ1-4	TRBV20-1	CSAAREKLFF
TRBJ2-2	TRBV29-1	CSARLLASPGELFF
TRBJ1-3	TRBV10-3	CAISYRDSGNTIYF
TRBJ2-7	TRBV6-2/TRBV6-3	CASSYGLAGDEQYF
TRBJ2-7	TRBV29-1	CSAGQDYEQYF
TRBJ2-3	TRBV4-3	CASSQDALTLNRKADTQYF
TRBJ1-1	TRBV6-2/TRBV6-3	CASSRHGTEAFF
TRBJ2-3	TRBV5-1	CASSLGEVADTQYF
TRBJ2-3	TRBV5-1	CASSWIPRLAGGTDTQYF
TRBJ2-7	TRBV20-1	CSARVARQGDQQYF
TRBJ2-1	TRBV24-1	CATSEGRNYNEQFF
TRBJ1-5	TRBV4-1	CASSQKEGGRNQPQHF
TRBJ2-3	TRBV5-1	CASSFLTTVTDTQYF
TRBJ2-3	TRBV20-1	CSAKKEGWRDTQYF
TRBJ2-1	TRBV7-9	CASIQGTSYNEQFF
TRBJ1-2	TRBV5-1	CASSLVPTDTANYGYTF
TRBJ1-2	TRBV6-1	CASSVQDSSLSNYGYTF
TRBJ1-2	TRBV20-1	CSARVAVVYGYTF
TRBJ1-5	TRBV12-3/TRBV12-4	CASSGTGDQPQHF
TRBJ2-7	TRBV28	CASRTPGDPSSYEQYF
TRBJ1-2	TRBV2	CTSCFAAGRANYGYTF